This T cell receptor (beta chain) was sequenced in a study of cytomegalovirus exposure and HLA in healthy donors (dated by TCRdb to about 2017). For the study in its entirety: In an earlier analysis of 550 to 750 of the donors, 276 Gb of sequence data and some 120 million unique TCR beta sequences from about 180 million T cells were reported. About 300 gigabases of sequencing data and 91 million or so unique TCR sequences made up an early release that covered approximately 650 HLA-typed donors. Of the approximately 400 genotyped donors, over 80% were placed in the genetic ancestry cluster associated with self-reported Caucasian donors. The study aimed to test whether signatures of past pathogen exposure could be identified by cataloging public T cell receptors. The study profiled the T cell repertoires of under 700 subjects by immunosequencing and related them to cytomegalovirus serostatus. Besides the first cohort of some 670 subjects, a separate validation cohort made up of around 120 different subjects was used. High-throughput TCR immunosequencing, statistical association of individual TCRs with disease status, and machine learning were combined to predict cytomegalovirus infection status. In a later analysis, previously published TCR beta repertoires from hundreds of donors were re-analyzed and high-resolution HLA genotyping was added so that TCR occurrence patterns could be studied. The later analysis used no new phenotypic data to find candidate immune exposures, relying instead on TCR beta sequences and their occurrence across donors. An earlier analysis of 500 to 750 of the donors applied high-throughput TCR beta sequencing to assess whether each TCR beta V gene segment acted as functional or pseudogenic. Donor age, sex, ethnicity and CMV serostatus were collected together with the repertoire data. In a later genetic analysis, genome-wide SNP genotypes for about three fifths of the roughly 670 donors were used, and that subset was treated as a discovery cohort. All discovery cohort repertoires had been generated on a single sequencing platform. HLA typing covered class I and class II loci at four-digit resolution. Typing coverage varied by locus: roughly 620-640 donors for A, B, C, DRB1 and DQB1; approximately 520 for DQA1; approximately 610 for DPA1; fewer than 480 for DPB1. Four or five DR-DQ haplotypes were treated as single units for association and clustering because of strong linkage in the cohort. On average, roughly 200,000 unique TCR beta nucleotide sequences were sequenced per donor among a few hundred genotyped donors of the cohort, with roughly 18% of those sequences being non-productive. General findings and caveats noted by the study authors: Across donors, most TCR sequences were observed very rarely, whereas some public TCRs were present in many individuals. In a later analysis, TCR association rates were found to vary across HLA loci, with the most associated TCRs seen for DRB1 alleles and the fewest for HLA-C alleles. Strong co-occurrence of HLA alleles, especially DR and DQ, made assigning TCR associations to individual alleles difficult. In vitro tests confirmed that a few of the cytomegalovirus-associated TCR beta chains recognize cytomegalovirus antigens. A later analysis associated about 17,000 TCR beta sequences with specific HLA alleles at a false discovery rate of 0.05. Cytomegalovirus status was reported to be diagnosed by the classifier with high specificity and sensitivity in both the original and validation cohorts. The authors suggested that the approach could potentially be extended to other disease states and immunological phenotypes. HLA typing was unavailable for some donors at each locus, so association tests used only the typed subset. An association between a missense DCLRE1C variant and V-gene and J-gene trimming of TCR beta chains was found in a later genetic analysis and replicated in an independent cohort. CMV serostatus was the only immune exposure information available for the cohort. The study listed 150 to 200 TCR beta chains as associated with cytomegalovirus. Correlated functional status among segregating V segments might reflect linkage disequilibrium, but an unknown experimental factor could not be ruled out. The presence/absence analyses assumed that sequencing depth was roughly uniform across donors, and that assumption may not be true. A later analysis found that HLA-associated TCR beta chains were more clonally expanded and had lower generation probabilities than equally common non-associated chains. In an earlier analysis of fewer than 750 of the donors, most TCR beta V segments were observed in productive rearrangements about 87% or about 30% of the time, broadly matching IMGT annotations. A further reported finding was that TCR beta sequences accurately predicted the HLA-A and HLA-B alleles for most subjects in the first cohort. The sequencing pipeline was judged likely to have produced a cluster of highly shared sequence variants as a technical artifact. About 17 rarely observed V segments, including chromosome 9 orphons, were excluded from the earlier analysis of several hundred of the donors because counts were too low. Most CMV-associated TCR beta chains appeared to be HLA-restricted in a later analysis, and the HLA associations seemed to be driven largely by CMV exposure. Only TCR beta chains were sequenced in this cohort, and the absence of alpha or paired-chain data limited detectable features. A later analysis reported that several top co-occurrence clusters appeared linked to parvovirus B19, influenza, CMV and Epstein-Barr virus. A later genetic analysis reported fewer N-insertions in productive TCRs among donors in an Asian-associated ancestry cluster than the roughly 690-donor mean.

The cohort consisted of 666 healthy bone marrow donors. All cohort members were sampled while nominally healthy, although unrecorded immune exposures were likely present. The donor tested CMV seropositive, placing the donor among the 289 seropositive members of the cohort. A peripheral blood sample was collected from each donor, and TCR beta sequencing was performed on peripheral blood mononuclear cells. The Qiagen DNeasy Blood Extraction Kit was used to extract genomic DNA from the blood cell samples. The library was produced with the immunoSEQ multiplex PCR assay. The multiplex PCR relied on a mix of 60 forward primers for TCR Vbeta segments and 13 reverse primers for TCR Jbeta segments. A multiplex PCR assay on genomic DNA amplified the CDR3 region of rearranged TCR beta genes. The Illumina HiSeq System was used to sequence the amplified TCR beta libraries as 87-base-pair reads. The study's processing was this. A later analysis tallied about 77 million unique TCR beta chains across the 610 or so repertoires, and about 10 million of those chains were shared by two or more donors. A nearest-neighbor algorithm error-corrected the raw reads and collapsed the reads into unique sequences, merging closely related sequences to remove PCR and sequencing errors. To assign V, D and J gene segments, CDR3 sequences were aligned to IMGT reference sequences. For a sequence to be retained, a match of at least six nucleotides to both a V gene segment and a J gene segment was required. A rearrangement was called productive if the CDR3 had no stop codons and remained in frame with V and J, and every other rearrangement was called non-productive. CDR3 was defined according to IMGT convention as the region running from the second conserved V-encoded cysteine to the conserved J-encoded phenylalanine. In an earlier analysis of around 570 of the donors, sequences lacking an unambiguous match to a single V gene segment were excluded. An earlier analysis of around 600 of the donors classified V segments as functional when productive rearrangements were above 56.7% and as segregating when the standard deviation between donors was above 5%. A statistical classification framework was developed to diagnose cytomegalovirus status using the catalog of TCR beta chain sequences. In a later analysis, TCR nucleotide sequences were compared against IMGT/GENE-DB human TR gene sequences so that V and J genes could be assigned. The TCRdist pipeline was used in a later analysis to assign CDR3 sequences and most-parsimonious VDJ recombination scenarios. In a later analysis, each TCR beta chain was defined by its CDR3 amino acid sequence together with its V-gene family, and reads without a unique V-gene family were excluded. To address suspected cross-contamination and a sequencing artifact, a later analysis removed several hundred highly shared, low-generation-probability nucleotide sequences. A later analysis calculated a clonal expansion index for each public chain from normalized within-repertoire ranks of inferred template counts. In a later analysis, generation probabilities were computed with a VDJ recombination model fitted to out-of-frame rearrangements, and the resulting probabilities were checked against IGoR. A later analysis scored TCR-TCR, TCR-HLA and TCR-CMV co-occurrence with hypergeometric tests, applying a repertoire-size bias correction to TCR pairs. A later analysis estimated false discovery rates by permuting HLA or CMV assignments 20 times. In a later analysis, co-occurring TCRs were grouped using DBSCAN, and TCRdist sequence similarity was added for clustering within HLA-allele-positive subsets. Co-occurrence clustering excluded repertoires with fewer than 30,000 or more than 120,000 public chains, plus five with anomalous nucleotide sharing. This is the immuneACCESS table as TCRdb keeps it, with only in-frame sequences that have V and J called. A part of the clones is gone; compared with another copy, unresolved V genes explain less than half, and the rest is unexplained. V, J and clone size derive from that table, while D and trimming were established from the DNA sequence. The table for this sample shows roughly 200,000 clones. The ten largest clones capture about 1% of the sample.

With respect to this clone: Its specific antigen is unknown.

This clonotype originated in a girl aged 2 to 10 in good health and CMV-seropositive. Sequenced sample: PBMCs.

The CDR3 protein is CASSGGSGRGLAEYEQYF. The DNA is TGTGCCAGCAGTGGGGGTTCGGGGAGGGGACTAGCGGAGTACGAGCAGTACTTC. The receptor chain draws on TRBV6-1 and TRBJ2-7; 11 bases in the junction line up with TRBD2. The germline V gene encodes CDR1 MNHNS and CDR2 SASEGT. From the cysteine through the phenylalanine, the CDR3 covers 18 amino acids. Just the 54-base CDR3 DNA is kept, in frame starting at base 1. V is cut back by 4 bases and J by 4 bases, with 15 bases in the junction unmatched.